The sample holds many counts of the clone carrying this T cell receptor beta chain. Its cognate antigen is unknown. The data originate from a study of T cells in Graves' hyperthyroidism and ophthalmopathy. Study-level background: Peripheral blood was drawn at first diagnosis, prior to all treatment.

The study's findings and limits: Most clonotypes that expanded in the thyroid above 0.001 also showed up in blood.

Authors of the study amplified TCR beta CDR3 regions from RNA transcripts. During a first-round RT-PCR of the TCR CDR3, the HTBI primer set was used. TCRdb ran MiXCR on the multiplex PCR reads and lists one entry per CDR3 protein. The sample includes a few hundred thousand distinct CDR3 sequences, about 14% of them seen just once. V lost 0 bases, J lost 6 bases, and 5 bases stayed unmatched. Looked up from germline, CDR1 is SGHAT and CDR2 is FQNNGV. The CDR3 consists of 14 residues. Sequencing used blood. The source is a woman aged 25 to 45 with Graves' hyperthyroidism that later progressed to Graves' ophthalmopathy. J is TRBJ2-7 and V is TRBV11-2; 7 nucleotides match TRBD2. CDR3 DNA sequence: TGTGCCAGCAGCTTAGATCTGCGGGGGAGCGAGCAGTACTTC. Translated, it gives CASSLDLRGSEQYF.